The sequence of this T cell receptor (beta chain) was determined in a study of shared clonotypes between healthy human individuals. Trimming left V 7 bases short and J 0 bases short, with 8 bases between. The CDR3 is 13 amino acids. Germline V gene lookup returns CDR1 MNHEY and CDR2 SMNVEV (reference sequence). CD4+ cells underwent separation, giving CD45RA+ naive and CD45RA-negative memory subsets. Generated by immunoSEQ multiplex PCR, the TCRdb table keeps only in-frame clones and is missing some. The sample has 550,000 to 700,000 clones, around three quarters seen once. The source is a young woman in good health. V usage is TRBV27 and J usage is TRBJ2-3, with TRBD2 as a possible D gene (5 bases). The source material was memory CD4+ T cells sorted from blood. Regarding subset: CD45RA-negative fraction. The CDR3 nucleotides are TGTGCCAGCACTGGCGGGAGCACAGATACGCAGTATTTT. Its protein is CASTGGSTDTQYF.